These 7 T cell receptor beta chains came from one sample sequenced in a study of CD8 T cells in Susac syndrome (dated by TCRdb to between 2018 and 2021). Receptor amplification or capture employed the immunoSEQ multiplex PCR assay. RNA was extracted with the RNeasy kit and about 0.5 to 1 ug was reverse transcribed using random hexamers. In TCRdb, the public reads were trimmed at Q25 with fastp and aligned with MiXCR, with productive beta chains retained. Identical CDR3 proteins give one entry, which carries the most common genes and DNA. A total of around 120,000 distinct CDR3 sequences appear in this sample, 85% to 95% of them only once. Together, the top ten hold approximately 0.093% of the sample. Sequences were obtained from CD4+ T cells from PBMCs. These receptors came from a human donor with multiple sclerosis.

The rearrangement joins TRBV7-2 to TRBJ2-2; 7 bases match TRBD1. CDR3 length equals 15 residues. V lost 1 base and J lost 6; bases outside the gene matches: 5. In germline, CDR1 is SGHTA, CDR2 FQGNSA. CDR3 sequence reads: CASSLVYQGAGELFF. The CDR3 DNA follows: TGTGCCAGCAGCTTAGTCTACCAGGGGGCCGGGGAGCTGTTTTTT.

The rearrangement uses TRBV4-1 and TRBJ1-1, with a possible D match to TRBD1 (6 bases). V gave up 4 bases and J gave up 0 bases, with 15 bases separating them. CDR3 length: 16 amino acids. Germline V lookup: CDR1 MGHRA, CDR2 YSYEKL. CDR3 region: CASSRLIDRLNTEAFF. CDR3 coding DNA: TGCGCCAGCAGCCGGCTTATCGACAGGCTGAACACTGAAGCTTTCTTT.

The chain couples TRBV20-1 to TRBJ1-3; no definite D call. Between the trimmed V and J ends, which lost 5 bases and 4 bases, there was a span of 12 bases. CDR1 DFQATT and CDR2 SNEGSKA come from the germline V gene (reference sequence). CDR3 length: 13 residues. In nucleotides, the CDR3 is TGCAGTGCTCATCTTACTGGGGGAAACACCATATATTTT. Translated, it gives CSAHLTGGNTIYF.

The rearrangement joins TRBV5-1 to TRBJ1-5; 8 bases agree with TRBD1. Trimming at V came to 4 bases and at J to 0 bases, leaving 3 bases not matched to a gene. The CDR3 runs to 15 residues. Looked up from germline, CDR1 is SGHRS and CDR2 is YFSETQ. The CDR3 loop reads CASSSGQGSNQPQHF. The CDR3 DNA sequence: TGCGCCAGCAGCAGCGGACAGGGTAGCAATCAGCCCCAGCATTTT.

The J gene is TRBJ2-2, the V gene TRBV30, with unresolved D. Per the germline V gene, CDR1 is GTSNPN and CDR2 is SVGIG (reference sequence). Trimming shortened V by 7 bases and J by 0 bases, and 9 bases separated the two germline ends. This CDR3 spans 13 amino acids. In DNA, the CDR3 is TGTGCCTACGACGGCTCGAACACCGGGGAGCTGTTTTTT. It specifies CAYDGSNTGELFF.

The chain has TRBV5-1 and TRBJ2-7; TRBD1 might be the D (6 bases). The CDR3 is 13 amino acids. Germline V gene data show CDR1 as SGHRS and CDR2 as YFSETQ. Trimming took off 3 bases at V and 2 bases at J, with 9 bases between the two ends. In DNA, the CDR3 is TGCGCCAGCAGCTGGGACAACCCCTACGAGCAGTACTTC. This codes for CASSWDNPYEQYF. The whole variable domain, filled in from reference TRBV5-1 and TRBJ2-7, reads KAGVTQTPRYLIKTRGQQVTLSCSPISGHRSVSWYQQTPGQGLQFLFEYFSETQRNKGNFPGRFSGRQFSNSRSEMNVSTLELGDSALYLCASSWDNPYEQYFGPGTRLTVT.

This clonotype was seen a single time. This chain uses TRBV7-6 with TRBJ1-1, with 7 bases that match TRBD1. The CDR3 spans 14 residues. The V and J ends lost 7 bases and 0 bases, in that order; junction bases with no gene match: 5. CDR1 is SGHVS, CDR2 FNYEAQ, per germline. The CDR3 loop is CASTRQGMNTEAFF. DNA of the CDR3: TGTGCCAGCACGCGACAGGGAATGAACACTGAAGCTTTCTTT.